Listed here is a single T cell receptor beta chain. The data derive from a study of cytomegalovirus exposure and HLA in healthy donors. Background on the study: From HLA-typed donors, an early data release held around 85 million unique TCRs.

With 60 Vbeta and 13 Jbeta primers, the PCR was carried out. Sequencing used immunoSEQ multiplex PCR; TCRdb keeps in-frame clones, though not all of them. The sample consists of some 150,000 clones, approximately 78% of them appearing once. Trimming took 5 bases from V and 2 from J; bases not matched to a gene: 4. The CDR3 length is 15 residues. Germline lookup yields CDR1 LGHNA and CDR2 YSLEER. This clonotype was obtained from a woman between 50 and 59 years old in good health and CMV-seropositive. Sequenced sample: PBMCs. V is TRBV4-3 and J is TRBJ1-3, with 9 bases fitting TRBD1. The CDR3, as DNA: TGCGCCAGCAGCGAGAGGACAGGGGCTGGAAACACCATATATTTT. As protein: CASSERTGAGNTIYF.